The 23 T cell receptor beta chains in this list originate from one sample, sequenced in a study of cytomegalovirus exposure and HLA in healthy donors. PCR used 60 Vbeta primers and 13 Jbeta primers. Assay used: immunoSEQ multiplex PCR; TCRdb lists only in-frame clones, some missing. The profile shows over 200,000 clones, over 75% of them singletons. Material: PBMCs. These receptors were taken from a human donor in good health.

V and J are TRBV15 and TRBJ1-3, with 7 positions matching TRBD1. CDR1 is LNHNV and CDR2 is YYDKDF in the germline V gene (reference sequence). Trimming cost V 1 base and J 4 bases; bases outside gene matches: 1. This CDR3 has 14 residues. CDR3 DNA sequence: TGTGCCACCAGCAGAGCACAGGGGGGAAACACCATATATTTT. As protein: CATSRAQGGNTIYF.

V gene TRBV7-3 combines with J gene TRBJ1-2; D uncertain. Between the trimmed V and J ends, which lost 3 bases and 6 bases, there was a span of 11 bases. This CDR3 spans 13 amino acids. Germline V lookup: CDR1 SGHTA, CDR2 FQGTGA. CDR3 in DNA: TGTGCCAGCAGCTTGACTGATTTTGATGGCTACACCTTC. This encodes CASSLTDFDGYTF.

This sequence joins TRBV15 and TRBJ2-2; 7 bases are a match to TRBD1. The CDR3 totals 12 residues. CDR1 and CDR2 from the germline V gene are LNHNV and YYDKDF (reference sequence). With V trimmed by 5 bases and J by 6 bases, 0 bases remained unmatched. CDR3 loop: CATSGTAGELFF. The CDR3 region has the DNA TGTGCCACCAGCGGGACAGCCGGGGAGCTGTTTTTT.

This chain uses TRBV5-1 with TRBJ2-2; TRBD1 matches at 9 bases. V gave up 1 base and J gave up 5 bases; unmatched junction bases: 6. Germline V gene sequence: CDR1 SGHRS, CDR2 YFSETQ. This CDR3 is built from 16 residues. In DNA form, the CDR3 reads TGCGCCAGCAGCTTGTATACAGGGGGCTGGACCGGGGAGCTGTTTTTT. It encodes CASSLYTGGWTGELFF.

The chain uses TRBV18 and TRBJ1-4, with 10 bases fitting TRBD1. The germline CDR1 and CDR2 sequences are KGHSH and LQKENI. The length of the CDR3 is 14 residues. The V gene end was trimmed by 5 bases and the J gene end by 5 bases; junction bases not matched to a gene: 2. CDR3 sequence reads: CASSKGQGNEKLFF. Here the CDR3 DNA reads TGTGCCAGCTCAAAGGGACAGGGGAATGAAAAACTGTTTTTT.

The chain's CDR3 is CASSPRQGRFNTEAFF. Written as DNA, the CDR3 is TGTGCCAGCAGCCCCAGACAGGGGCGGTTCAACACTGAAGCTTTCTTT. This chain uses TRBV7-9 with TRBJ1-1; 8 nucleotides align to TRBD1. Germline trimming cut 5 bases from V and 2 bases from J; bases unmatched to any gene: 10. CDR1 and CDR2 from the germline V gene are SEHNR and FQNEAQ (reference sequence). This CDR3 has 16 residues. Supplemented by reference TRBV7-9 and TRBJ1-1, the full variable domain reads DTGVSQNPRHKITKRGQNVTFRCDPISEHNRLYWYRQTLGQGPEFLTYFQNEAQLEKSRLLSDRFSAERPKGSFSTLEIQRTEQGDSAMYLCASSPRQGRFNTEAFFGQGTRLTVV.

The chain uses TRBV10-1 and TRBJ2-5, with D possibly TRBD2 on 6 matching bases. The CDR3 has 13 amino acids. V lost 4 bases and J lost 3, with 9 bases in between. Germline loops: CDR1 WNHNN, CDR2 SYGVQD (reference sequence). The CDR3 sequence: CASSVRLEETQYF. The CDR3 DNA reads TGCGCCAGCAGTGTAAGACTAGAAGAGACCCAGTACTTC.

This clone appeared once. The gene calls are TRBV6-6 and TRBJ1-2; D call uncertain. This CDR3 has 13 amino acids. V lost 4 bases and J lost 6, with 12 bases in between. CDR1 and CDR2 (germline): MNHNY, SVGAGI (reference sequence). CDR3 sequence (DNA): TGTGCCAGCAGTTCCCTATCCGATCATGGCTACACCTTC. Translating gives CASSSLSDHGYTF.

V gene TRBV15 combines with J gene TRBJ1-2; a possible D gene is TRBD1 (5 bases). CDR3 length: 14 amino acids. Germline CDR1 and CDR2: LNHNV and YYDKDF (reference sequence). V lost 0 bases and J 7 bases, leaving 12 bases between the germline ends. The CDR3 sequence is CATSRDPGGAGYTF. In DNA, the CDR3 is TGTGCCACCAGCAGAGATCCCGGGGGAGCTGGCTACACCTTC.

The CDR3, as DNA: TGTGTTAAGCGGTTGAGCACTGAAGCTTTCTTT. Its protein product is CVKRLSTEAFF. V is TRBV6-7 and J is TRBJ1-1, with D uncertain. TRBV6-7 is an open reading frame whose function is uncertain. CDR3 length equals 11 residues.

This clone was counted once. The chain employs TRBV7-9 and TRBJ1-4; a possible D gene is TRBD1 (6 bases). The V and J ends lost 6 bases and 8 bases respectively, with 16 bases between them. CDR1 and CDR2 from the germline V gene are SEHNR and FQNEAQ (reference sequence). This CDR3 is 14 amino acids long. The DNA for the CDR3 is TGTGCCAGCAGTTTTACCGGGGGGCAGGAAAAACTGTTTTTT. Translated: CASSFTGGQEKLFF.

This clone was counted once. The rearrangement joins TRBV18 to TRBJ2-7; 8 bases map to TRBD1. Per the germline V gene, CDR1 is KGHSH and CDR2 is LQKENI. V lost 6 bases to trimming and J lost 6 bases; unmatched junction nucleotides: 4. The CDR3 extends over 12 amino acids. The chain's CDR3 is CASSRDRSEQYF. DNA of the CDR3: TGTGCCAGCTCTCGGGACAGGAGCGAGCAGTACTTC.

This chain links TRBV7-9 with TRBJ2-5; D not resolved. The J call may be faulty, since TRBJ2-7 better matches the DNA end. This CDR3 region has 14 residues. Germline-derived CDR1 and CDR2 are SEHNR and FQNEAQ (reference sequence). In nucleotides, the CDR3 is TGTGCCAGCAGCCACGACACGCAATCCTACGAGCAGTACTTC. This translates into CASSHDTQSYEQYF.

The chain is built from TRBV29-1 and TRBJ1-1; D unresolved. This CDR3 spans 12 amino acids. The V end lost 1 base, the J end lost 1 base, and 4 bases lay between the germline ends. Germline CDR1 reads SQVTM; CDR2 reads ANQGSEA. The CDR3 loop reads CSVEAGNTEAFF. The CDR3 nucleotides are TGCAGCGTTGAAGCAGGGAACACTGAAGCTTTCTTT.

V gene TRBV28 combines with J gene TRBJ2-7; D call uncertain. This CDR3 contains 15 residues. CDR1 is MDHEN, CDR2 SYDVKM, per germline. Trimming removed 3 bases from V and 1 base from J, with 13 bases in between. CDR3 protein: CASSFSSLVSYEQYF. The CDR3 DNA sequence: TGTGCCAGCAGTTTTAGTTCTTTAGTTTCCTACGAGCAGTACTTC.

The rearrangement joins TRBV28 to TRBJ2-7, with 9 bases matching TRBD2. This CDR3 spans 13 amino acids. Germline V gene data show CDR1 as MDHEN and CDR2 as SYDVKM. The V segment lost 8 bases and the J segment 4 bases; nucleotides outside the gene matches: 6. The CDR3 DNA reads as TGTGCCAGCCTAGCGGGATACCCTTACGAGCAGTACTTC. Translated, it gives CASLAGYPYEQYF.

The J gene is TRBJ2-5, the V gene TRBV29-1; tentatively, D is TRBD2 (6 bases). Trimming left V 1 base short and J 4 bases short, with 13 bases between. Per the germline V gene, CDR1 is SQVTM and CDR2 is ANQGSEA. The CDR3 extends over 14 amino acids. This chain's CDR3 is CSVEGFLGGETQYF. In DNA form, the CDR3 reads TGCAGCGTTGAAGGTTTCTTGGGAGGAGAGACCCAGTACTTC.

The rearrangement joins TRBV9 to TRBJ1-1, with D perhaps TRBD1 (5 bases). In germline, CDR1 is SGDLS, CDR2 YYNGEE. This CDR3 region has 14 residues. Trimming shortened V by 2 bases and J by 6 bases, and 14 bases separated the two germline ends. In nucleotides, the CDR3 is TGTGCCAGCAGCGTGCGGGGGGAAGGCGCTGAAGCTTTCTTT. This sequence encodes CASSVRGEGAEAFF.

The V gene is TRBV6-6, the J gene TRBJ1-4; D uncertain. Trimming removed 2 bases from V and 4 bases from J, with 11 bases in between. Germline CDR1 and CDR2: MNHNY and SVGAGI (reference sequence). This CDR3 is 15 amino acids long. CDR3 residues: CASSYGSTYNEKLFF. The DNA of the CDR3 is TGTGCCAGCAGTTACGGGAGCACCTATAATGAAAAACTGTTTTTT.

This clone was seen only once. The chain combines TRBV6-7 with TRBJ2-5; 10 nucleotides align to TRBD1. Being an ORF, TRBV6-7 has a function that is uncertain. CDR3 length equals 18 residues. V shed 2 bases, J shed 5 bases, and the junction held 14 bases outside the gene matches. The CDR3 coding sequence is TGTGCCAGCAGTTACGAGGCGGGACAGGGGCCAAGGAAGGAGACCCAGTACTTC. Translating it yields CASSYEAGQGPRKETQYF.

This chain links TRBV5-1 with TRBJ1-1; 7 bases line up with TRBD1. The CDR3 length is 15 residues. Germline V gives CDR1 SGHRS, CDR2 YFSETQ. After removal of 2 bases from V and 9 bases from J, the junction contained 13 bases not matched to a gene. The CDR3 is CASSFDGQANPQAFF. The CDR3 nucleotides are TGCGCCAGCAGCTTTGACGGACAGGCCAACCCTCAAGCTTTCTTT.

The chain couples TRBV10-3 to TRBJ2-1; TRBD2 agrees at 10 bases. V shed 6 bases and J 3 bases; nucleotides not matched to a gene: 5. Per the germline V gene, CDR1 is ENHRY and CDR2 is SYGVKD. The CDR3 extends over 15 amino acids. CDR3 protein: CAIREGTSDYNEQFF. The CDR3 DNA reads TGTGCCATCAGGGAAGGGACTAGCGACTACAATGAGCAGTTCTTC.

This clone was recorded once. J is TRBJ2-5 and V is TRBV10-3, with 9 nucleotides matching TRBD1. Germline V gene data show CDR1 as ENHRY and CDR2 as SYGVKD. This CDR3 is 16 amino acids long. V was pared by 3 bases and J by 2 bases, with 7 bases of the junction left unmatched. Written as DNA, the CDR3 is TGTGCCATCAGTGACGACAGGGGGATCGTGCAAGAGACCCAGTACTTC. Protein: CAISDDRGIVQETQYF.